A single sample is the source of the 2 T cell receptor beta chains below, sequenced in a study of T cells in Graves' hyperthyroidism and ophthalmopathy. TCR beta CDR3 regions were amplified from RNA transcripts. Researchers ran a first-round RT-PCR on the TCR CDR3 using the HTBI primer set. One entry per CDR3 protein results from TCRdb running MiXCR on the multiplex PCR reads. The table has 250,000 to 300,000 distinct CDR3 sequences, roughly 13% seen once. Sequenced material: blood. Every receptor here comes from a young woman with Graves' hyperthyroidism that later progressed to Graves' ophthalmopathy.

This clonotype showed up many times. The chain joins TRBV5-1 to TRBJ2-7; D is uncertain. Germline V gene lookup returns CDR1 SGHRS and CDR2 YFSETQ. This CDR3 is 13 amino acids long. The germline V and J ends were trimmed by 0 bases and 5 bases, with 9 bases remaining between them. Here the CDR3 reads CASSLASAHEQYF. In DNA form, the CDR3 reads TGCGCCAGCAGCTTGGCCAGCGCACACGAGCAGTACTTC. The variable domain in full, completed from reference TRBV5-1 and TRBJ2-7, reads KAGVTQTPRYLIKTRGQQVTLSCSPISGHRSVSWYQQTPGQGLQFLFEYFSETQRNKGNFPGRFSGRQFSNSRSEMNVSTLELGDSALYLCASSLASAHEQYFGPGTRLTVT.

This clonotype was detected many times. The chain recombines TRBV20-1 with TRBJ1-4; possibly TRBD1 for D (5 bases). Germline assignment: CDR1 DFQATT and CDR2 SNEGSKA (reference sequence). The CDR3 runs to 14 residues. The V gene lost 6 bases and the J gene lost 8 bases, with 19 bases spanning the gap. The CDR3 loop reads CSAPGIRGDEKLFF. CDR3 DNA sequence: TGCAGTGCACCCGGGATTCGGGGGGACGAAAAACTGTTTTTT.